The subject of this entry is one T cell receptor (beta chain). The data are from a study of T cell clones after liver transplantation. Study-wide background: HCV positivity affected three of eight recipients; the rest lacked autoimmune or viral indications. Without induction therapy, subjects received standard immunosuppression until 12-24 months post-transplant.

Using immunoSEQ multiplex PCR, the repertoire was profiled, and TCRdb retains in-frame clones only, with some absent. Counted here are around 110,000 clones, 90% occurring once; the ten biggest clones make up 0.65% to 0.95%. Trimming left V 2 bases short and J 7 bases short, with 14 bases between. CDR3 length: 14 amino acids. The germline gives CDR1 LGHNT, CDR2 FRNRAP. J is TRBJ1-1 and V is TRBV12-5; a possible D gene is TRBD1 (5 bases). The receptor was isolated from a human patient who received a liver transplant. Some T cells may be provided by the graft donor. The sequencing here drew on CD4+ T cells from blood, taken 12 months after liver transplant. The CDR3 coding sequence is TGTGCTAGTGGTTTGCCCCCCGACAGAGTTGAAGCTTTCTTT. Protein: CASGLPPDRVEAFF.